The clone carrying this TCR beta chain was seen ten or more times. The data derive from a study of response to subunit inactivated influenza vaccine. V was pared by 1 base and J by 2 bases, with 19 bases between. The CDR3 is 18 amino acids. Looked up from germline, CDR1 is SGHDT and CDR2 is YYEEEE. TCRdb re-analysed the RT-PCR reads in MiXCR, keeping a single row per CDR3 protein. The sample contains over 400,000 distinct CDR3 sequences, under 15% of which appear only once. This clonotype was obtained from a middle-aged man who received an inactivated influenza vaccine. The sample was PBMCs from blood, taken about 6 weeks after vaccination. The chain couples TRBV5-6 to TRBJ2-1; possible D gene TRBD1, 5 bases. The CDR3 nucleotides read TGTGCCAGCAGCTTGTATTTAGGGGCCGACCTACCCTACAATGAGCAGTTCTTC. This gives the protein CASSLYLGADLPYNEQFF.